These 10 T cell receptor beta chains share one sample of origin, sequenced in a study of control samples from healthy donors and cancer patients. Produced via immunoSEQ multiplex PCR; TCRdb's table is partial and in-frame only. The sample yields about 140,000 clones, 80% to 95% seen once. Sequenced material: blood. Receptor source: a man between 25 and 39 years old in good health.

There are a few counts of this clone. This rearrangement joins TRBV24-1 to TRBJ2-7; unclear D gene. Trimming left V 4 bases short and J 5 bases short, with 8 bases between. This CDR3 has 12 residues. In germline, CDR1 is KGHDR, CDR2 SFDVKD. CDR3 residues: CATSDGENEQYF. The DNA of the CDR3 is TGTGCCACCAGTGACGGAGAGAACGAGCAGTACTTC.

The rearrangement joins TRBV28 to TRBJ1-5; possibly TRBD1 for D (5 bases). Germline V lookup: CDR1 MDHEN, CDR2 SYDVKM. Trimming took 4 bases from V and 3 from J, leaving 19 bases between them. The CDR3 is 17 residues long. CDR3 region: CASSSQGWGTINQPQHF. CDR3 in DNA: TGTGCCAGCAGTTCGCAGGGTTGGGGCACCATCAATCAGCCCCAGCATTTT.

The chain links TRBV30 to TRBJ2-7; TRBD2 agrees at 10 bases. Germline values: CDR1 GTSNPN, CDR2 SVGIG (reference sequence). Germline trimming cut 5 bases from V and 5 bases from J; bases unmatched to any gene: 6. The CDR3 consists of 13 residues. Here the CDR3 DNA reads TGTGCCTGGTCGCTAGCGGGAGTGGACGAGCAGTACTTC. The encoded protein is CAWSLAGVDEQYF.

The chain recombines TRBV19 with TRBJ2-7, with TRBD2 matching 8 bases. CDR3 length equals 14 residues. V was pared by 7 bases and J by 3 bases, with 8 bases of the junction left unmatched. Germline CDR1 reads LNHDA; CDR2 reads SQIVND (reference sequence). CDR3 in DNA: TGTGCCAGTAAACGGTCGGGGGGGCACTACGAGCAGTACTTC. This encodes CASKRSGGHYEQYF.

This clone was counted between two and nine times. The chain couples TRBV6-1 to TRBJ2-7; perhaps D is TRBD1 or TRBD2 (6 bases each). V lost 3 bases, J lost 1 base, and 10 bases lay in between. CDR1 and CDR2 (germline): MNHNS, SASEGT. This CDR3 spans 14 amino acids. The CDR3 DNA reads TGTGCCAGCAGTGAGGTAGGGGGGTCCTACGAGCAGTACTTC. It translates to CASSEVGGSYEQYF.

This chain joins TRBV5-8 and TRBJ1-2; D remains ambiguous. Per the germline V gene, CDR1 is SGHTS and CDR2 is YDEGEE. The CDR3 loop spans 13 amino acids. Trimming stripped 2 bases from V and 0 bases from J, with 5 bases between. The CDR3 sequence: CASSLRPNYGYTF. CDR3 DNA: TGTGCCAGCAGCTTACGGCCTAACTATGGCTACACCTTC.

CDR3 sequence (DNA): TGTGCCAGTAGTATCTACGCCAAATTAACAGATACGCAGTATTTT. Its protein is CASSIYAKLTDTQYF. The chain couples TRBV19 to TRBJ2-3; D is unclear. The CDR3 consists of 15 residues. Looked up from germline, CDR1 is LNHDA and CDR2 is SQIVND (reference sequence). Trimming cost V 3 bases and J 3 bases, with 13 bases left between them.

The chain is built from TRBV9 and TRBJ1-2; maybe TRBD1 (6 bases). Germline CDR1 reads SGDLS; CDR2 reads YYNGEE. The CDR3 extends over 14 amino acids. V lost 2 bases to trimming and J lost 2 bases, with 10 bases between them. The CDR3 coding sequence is TGTGCCAGCAGCGTCTCCAGGGGCAACTATGGCTACACCTTC. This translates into CASSVSRGNYGYTF.

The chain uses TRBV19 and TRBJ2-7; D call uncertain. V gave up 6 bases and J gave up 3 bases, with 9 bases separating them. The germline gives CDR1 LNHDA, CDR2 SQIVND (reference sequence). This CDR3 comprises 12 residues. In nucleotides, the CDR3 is TGTGCCAGTAGCCCGAAGGGCTACGAGCAGTACTTC. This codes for CASSPKGYEQYF.

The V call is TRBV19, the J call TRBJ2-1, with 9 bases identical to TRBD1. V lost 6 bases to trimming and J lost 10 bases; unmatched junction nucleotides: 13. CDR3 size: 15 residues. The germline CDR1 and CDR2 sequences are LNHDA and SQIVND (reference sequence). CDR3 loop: CASSHEGTGTVEQFF. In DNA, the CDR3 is TGTGCCAGTAGCCATGAGGGGACAGGGACGGTCGAGCAGTTCTTC.